This T cell receptor beta chain was sequenced for a study of CD8 T cells in ankylosing spondylitis. In making TCR beta libraries, quantitative 5'-RACE with molecular barcodes was used. TCRdb analysed the 5' RACE reads with MiXCR anew, one entry per CDR3 protein. The sample yields 270,000 or so distinct CDR3 sequences, more than 15% seen once. This clonotype was picked up a small number of times. CDR3 size: 13 residues. With 4 bases removed from V and 3 bases from J, the gap between germline ends came to 9 bases. Germline V gives CDR1 KGHSH, CDR2 LQKENI. This sequence originates from a male donor with ankylosing spondylitis or in good health (not recorded which). This chain uses TRBV18 with TRBJ1-2; possible D gene TRBD1, 5 bases. The source material was blood, either unsorted or a sorted T cell fraction (not recorded which). CDR3 region: CASSLPGYYGYTF. CDR3 nucleotides: TGTGCCAGCTCACTCCCAGGGTACTATGGCTACACCTTC.